This T cell receptor beta chain comes out of a study of blood T cell repertoires in COVID-19. Source study methods: Reference gene primer amplification yielded estimated nucleated cell counts. Generated by immunoSEQ multiplex PCR, the TCRdb table keeps only in-frame clones and is missing some. Clone size and V and J calls were adopted from that table, with D and trimming inferred from the DNA. The table shows 490,000 or so clones, with more than 85% occurring only once. Grouping used clinical history reported by participants in a survey and questionnaire. Germline values: CDR1 SNHLY, CDR2 FYNNEI. CDR3 size: 16 residues. V gave up 3 bases and J gave up 7 bases, with 19 bases separating them.

This chain joins TRBV2 and TRBJ1-5; D perhaps matches TRBD1 (6 bases). The sequence derives from a woman aged 55 to 70 who had recovered from COVID-19. Material: PBMCs or T cells enriched from blood (not recorded which). The chain's CDR3 is CASSEQDGGLGQPQHF. The CDR3 bases are TGTGCCAGCAGTGAGCAGGACGGGGGGCTGGGGCAGCCCCAGCATTTT.